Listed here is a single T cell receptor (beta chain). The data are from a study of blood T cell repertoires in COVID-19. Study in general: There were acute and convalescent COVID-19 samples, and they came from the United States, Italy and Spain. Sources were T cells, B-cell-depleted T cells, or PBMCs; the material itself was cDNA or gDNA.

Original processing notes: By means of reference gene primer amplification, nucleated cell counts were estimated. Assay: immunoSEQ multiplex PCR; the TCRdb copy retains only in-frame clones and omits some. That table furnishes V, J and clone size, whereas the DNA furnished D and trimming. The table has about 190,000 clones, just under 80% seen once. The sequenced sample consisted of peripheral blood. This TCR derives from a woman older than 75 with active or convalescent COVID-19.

CDR3 DNA sequence: TGTGCCTGGAGTAAAATCAGGGGAAACATTCAGTACTTC. Translated: CAWSKIRGNIQYF. The rearrangement uses TRBV30 and TRBJ2-4, with D perhaps matching TRBD1 (6 bases). This CDR3 region has 13 residues. From germline, CDR1 is GTSNPN and CDR2 SVGIG (reference sequence). Trimming pared 2 bases from V and 6 bases from J, leaving 11 bases between.